The rows below give T cell receptor beta chains drawn from one sample of a study of CD8 T cells in Susac syndrome. TCRdb called the immunoSEQ multiplex PCR reads again in MiXCR, with one record for every CDR3 protein. The sample lists roughly 140,000 distinct CDR3 sequences; approximately 95% were seen once. The specimen sequenced was CD4+ T cells from PBMCs. The receptors here all came from a human donor with Susac syndrome. CDR3s include the opening cysteine and the closing phenylalanine or tryptophan. The order of the fields is J gene, clone size, D gene, V gene, CDR3 DNA, CDR3 protein. A D gene is named only where the DNA matches it firmly. Clone size is stated in some rows and not others, as once, few, many or a class when expanded.

j_call: TRBJ1-2
clone_size: -
d_call: -
v_call: TRBV29-1
cdr3_nt: TGCAGCGTTAGCTGGGGCTATGGCTACACCTTC
cdr3_aa: CSVSWGYGYTF

j_call: TRBJ2-7
clone_size: -
d_call: TRBD1
v_call: TRBV25-1
cdr3_nt: TGTGCCAGCAGTGAATATGGGACAGGGCAGAATTCCTACGAGCAGTACTTC
cdr3_aa: CASSEYGTGQNSYEQYF

j_call: TRBJ1-2
clone_size: -
d_call: -
v_call: TRBV27
cdr3_nt: TGTGCCAGCAGTGGGACACGTCAAGCTGGCTACACCTTC
cdr3_aa: CASSGTRQAGYTF

j_call: TRBJ2-2
clone_size: -
d_call: -
v_call: TRBV18
cdr3_nt: TGTGCCAGCTCACCAGAACAGGCCAACACCGGGGAGCTGTTTTTT
cdr3_aa: CASSPEQANTGELFF

j_call: TRBJ2-7
clone_size: -
d_call: TRBD2
v_call: TRBV2
cdr3_nt: TGTGCCAGCAGTGAACTCCTAGCGGGCTACGAGCAGTACTTC
cdr3_aa: CASSELLAGYEQYF

j_call: TRBJ1-1
clone_size: -
d_call: -
v_call: TRBV12-3/TRBV12-4
cdr3_nt: TGTGCCAGCACCCAAGAAGGGTTGAACACTGAAGCTTTCTTT
cdr3_aa: CASTQEGLNTEAFF

j_call: TRBJ2-5
clone_size: -
d_call: -
v_call: TRBV4-2
cdr3_nt: TGTGCCAGCAGCCAAGGTCTTAGCCTTCAAGAGACCCAGTACTTC
cdr3_aa: CASSQGLSLQETQYF

j_call: TRBJ1-1
clone_size: -
d_call: -
v_call: TRBV7-3
cdr3_nt: TGTGCCAGCAGCTTTCAGGGGATGACTGAAGCTTTCTTT
cdr3_aa: CASSFQGMTEAFF

j_call: TRBJ1-1
clone_size: -
d_call: -
v_call: TRBV6-4
cdr3_nt: TGTGCCAGCATTTGGGCTTTCTTT
cdr3_aa: CASIWAFF

j_call: TRBJ2-7
clone_size: -
d_call: TRBD2
v_call: TRBV2
cdr3_nt: TGTGCCAGCAGTGTTAGCGGGGCAGCCAACGAGCAGTACTTC
cdr3_aa: CASSVSGAANEQYF

j_call: TRBJ2-3
clone_size: -
d_call: -
v_call: TRBV7-3
cdr3_nt: TGTGCCAGCAGCTTAATGGATACAGGGAAGCCCACAGATACGCAGTATTTT
cdr3_aa: CASSLMDTGKPTDTQYF

j_call: TRBJ1-2
clone_size: -
d_call: -
v_call: TRBV20-1
cdr3_nt: TGCAGTGCTAGCCTAATGAGGGCGGGAGGCTACACCTTC
cdr3_aa: CSASLMRAGGYTF

j_call: TRBJ2-7
clone_size: -
d_call: -
v_call: TRBV27
cdr3_nt: TGTGCCAGCAGGCCACAGGGAACCTACGAGCAGTACTTC
cdr3_aa: CASRPQGTYEQYF

j_call: TRBJ2-1
clone_size: -
d_call: TRBD2
v_call: TRBV20-1
cdr3_nt: TGCAGTGCAGCGCTTGCGGGGGGCCCTTACAATGAGCAGTTCTTC
cdr3_aa: CSAALAGGPYNEQFF

j_call: TRBJ1-5
clone_size: -
d_call: -
v_call: TRBV12-3/TRBV12-4
cdr3_nt: TGTGCCAGCAGCACACAGGGAGTTGGCAATCAGCCCCAGCATTTT
cdr3_aa: CASSTQGVGNQPQHF

j_call: TRBJ2-5
clone_size: -
d_call: -
v_call: TRBV5-1
cdr3_nt: TGCGCCAGCAGCCTGGGACATGTACAAGAGACCCAGTACTTC
cdr3_aa: CASSLGHVQETQYF

j_call: TRBJ1-2
clone_size: -
d_call: -
v_call: TRBV3-1
cdr3_nt: TGTGCCACACAGGGAAACTATGGCTACACCTTC
cdr3_aa: CATQGNYGYTF

j_call: TRBJ2-1
clone_size: -
d_call: TRBD1
v_call: TRBV28
cdr3_nt: TGTGCCAGCAGTTTATTGGGACAGGGAATCGACAATGAGCAGTTCTTC
cdr3_aa: CASSLLGQGIDNEQFF

j_call: TRBJ2-7
clone_size: few
d_call: -
v_call: TRBV9
cdr3_nt: TGTGCCAGCAGCGGAAACGGCTACGAGCAGTACTTC
cdr3_aa: CASSGNGYEQYF

j_call: TRBJ2-1
clone_size: -
d_call: TRBD2
v_call: TRBV10-3
cdr3_nt: TGTGCCATCAGTGCGACGGGACTAAAGAATGAGCAGTTCTTC
cdr3_aa: CAISATGLKNEQFF

j_call: TRBJ2-4
clone_size: -
d_call: -
v_call: TRBV7-2
cdr3_nt: TGTGCCAGCAGCTTAGCCCGAGCCAAAAACATTCAGTACTTC
cdr3_aa: CASSLARAKNIQYF

j_call: TRBJ1-1
clone_size: -
d_call: -
v_call: TRBV12-3/TRBV12-4
cdr3_nt: TGTGCCAGCAGTTTGCCGGCTCCTGGACACCCGAACACTGAAGCTTTCTTT
cdr3_aa: CASSLPAPGHPNTEAFF

j_call: TRBJ1-1
clone_size: -
d_call: -
v_call: TRBV20-1
cdr3_nt: TGCAGTGCTAACGCGGGACCGAATGGTGAAGCTTTCTTT
cdr3_aa: CSANAGPNGEAFF

j_call: TRBJ2-7
clone_size: -
d_call: -
v_call: TRBV3-1
cdr3_nt: TGTGCCAGCAGCCTCGGACAGCAAGTGGTCCACGAGCAGTACTTC
cdr3_aa: CASSLGQQVVHEQYF

j_call: TRBJ1-1
clone_size: -
d_call: -
v_call: TRBV3-1
cdr3_nt: TGTGCCAGCAGCAACCAAGGGGTTTCTGAAGCTTTCTTT
cdr3_aa: CASSNQGVSEAFF

j_call: TRBJ2-3
clone_size: -
d_call: -
v_call: TRBV6-2/TRBV6-3
cdr3_nt: TGTGCCAGCAGCCGAATGGTGGGAGGAGGCACAGATACGCAGTATTTT
cdr3_aa: CASSRMVGGGTDTQYF

j_call: TRBJ2-1
clone_size: -
d_call: -
v_call: TRBV29-1
cdr3_nt: TGCAGCGCAACTTTAGGACTTTACAATGAGCAGTTCTTC
cdr3_aa: CSATLGLYNEQFF

j_call: TRBJ2-5
clone_size: -
d_call: -
v_call: TRBV9
cdr3_nt: TGTGCCAGCAGCGTAGAGGGACAAGGAGAGACCCAGTACTTC
cdr3_aa: CASSVEGQGETQYF

j_call: TRBJ1-5
clone_size: once
d_call: -
v_call: TRBV25-1
cdr3_nt: TGTGCCAGCAGCAGCAGGGTGGATCAGCCCCAGCATTTT
cdr3_aa: CASSSRVDQPQHF

j_call: TRBJ1-2
clone_size: -
d_call: -
v_call: TRBV9
cdr3_nt: TGTGCCAGCAGCGTCCCTGGCAGGGATGGCTACACCTTC
cdr3_aa: CASSVPGRDGYTF

j_call: TRBJ2-7
clone_size: -
d_call: TRBD1
v_call: TRBV14
cdr3_nt: TGTGCCAGCAGCCAAGGGGACCGGGACAGGGGAAAGGAGCAGTACTTC
cdr3_aa: CASSQGDRDRGKEQYF

j_call: TRBJ1-1
clone_size: -
d_call: TRBD1
v_call: TRBV12-3/TRBV12-4
cdr3_nt: TGTGCCAGCAAAAGAACAGGGGGCACTGAAGCTTTCTTT
cdr3_aa: CASKRTGGTEAFF

j_call: TRBJ2-5
clone_size: -
d_call: -
v_call: TRBV5-6
cdr3_nt: TGTGCCAGCAGCTTCTCATTTGAGACCCAGTACTTC
cdr3_aa: CASSFSFETQYF

j_call: TRBJ2-3
clone_size: -
d_call: -
v_call: TRBV4-2
cdr3_nt: TGTGCCAGCAGCCAAGGGGGGACTGAAGATACGCAGTATTTT
cdr3_aa: CASSQGGTEDTQYF

j_call: TRBJ2-5
clone_size: -
d_call: TRBD1
v_call: TRBV7-9
cdr3_nt: TGTGCCAGCAGCCGACTGCTCCCGGGACAGCAAGAGACCCAGTACTTC
cdr3_aa: CASSRLLPGQQETQYF

j_call: TRBJ2-3
clone_size: -
d_call: TRBD2
v_call: TRBV20-1
cdr3_nt: TGCAGTGCCCGGGGACTAGCGAGCACAGATACGCAGTATTTT
cdr3_aa: CSARGLASTDTQYF

j_call: TRBJ2-3
clone_size: -
d_call: -
v_call: TRBV20-1
cdr3_nt: TGCAGTGCTAGATCCGGAGGGCAGGGCACAGATACGCAGTATTTT
cdr3_aa: CSARSGGQGTDTQYF

j_call: TRBJ2-4
clone_size: -
d_call: -
v_call: TRBV11-1
cdr3_nt: TGTGCCAGCAGCTTAGACAGAAAAAACATTCAGTACTTC
cdr3_aa: CASSLDRKNIQYF

j_call: TRBJ2-7
clone_size: few
d_call: -
v_call: TRBV28
cdr3_nt: TGTGCCAGCAGTGCCTACGAGCAGTACTTC
cdr3_aa: CASSAYEQYF

j_call: TRBJ2-1
clone_size: -
d_call: -
v_call: TRBV5-4
cdr3_nt: TGTGCCAGCAGCGCAACTAGGGGGGATGAGCAGTTCTTC
cdr3_aa: CASSATRGDEQFF

j_call: TRBJ1-1
clone_size: -
d_call: -
v_call: TRBV29-1
cdr3_nt: TGCAGCGCCCGTTCGGGACAAGGATTTGCTGAAGCTTTCTTT
cdr3_aa: CSARSGQGFAEAFF